These T cell receptor beta chains were read from a single sample in a study of molecular identifiers for immune sequencing clone quantification. TCRdb recomputed calls from the PCR reads with MiXCR, one row per CDR3 protein. Among about 640,000 distinct CDR3 sequences, 15% to 20% were seen once, and the ten largest hold about 0.9%. The sample was naive CD8+ T cells from blood, with Jurkat cell RNA spiked in. Receptors originate from a human donor in good health. Some libraries in this study had Jurkat cell RNA spiked in. Each CDR3 is given with its conserved first and last residue. The order of the fields is J gene, V gene, clone size, D gene, CDR3 protein, CDR3 DNA. D genes are given only for firm matches. Only some rows state a clone size, as once, few, many or a class for expanded clones.

>TRBJ1-1|TRBV4-3|many|NA
CASSQGSGGRGTEAFF
TGCGCCAGCAGCCAAGGTTCCGGGGGCCGGGGGACTGAAGCTTTCTTT
>TRBJ2-3|TRBV5-4|many|TRBD1
CASRPGTAPSDTQYF
TGTGCCAGCAGGCCCGGGACAGCCCCATCAGATACGCAGTATTTT
>TRBJ2-7|TRBV7-9|many|NA
CASSPTASYEQYF
TGTGCCAGTAGCCCGACAGCATCCTACGAGCAGTACTTC
>TRBJ2-3|TRBV9|NA|TRBD2
CASSVTGTSGDTQYF
TGTGCCAGCAGCGTAACAGGGACTAGCGGGGATACGCAGTATTTT
>TRBJ2-7|TRBV27|few|NA
CASSLLGGFPYEQYF
TGTGCCAGCAGTTTATTGGGCGGTTTCCCCTACGAGCAGTACTTC
>TRBJ1-2|TRBV12-3/TRBV12-4|NA|TRBD1
CASSLNRSRGRDYGYTF
TGTGCCAGCAGTTTAAATAGGTCCAGGGGGCGCGACTATGGCTACACCTTC
>TRBJ1-5|TRBV5-6|many|TRBD1
CASSLGTGGGQPQHF
TGTGCCAGCAGCCTTGGGACAGGGGGTGGTCAGCCCCAGCATTTT
>TRBJ2-5|TRBV18|many|TRBD1
CASSHPGQYQETQYF
TGTGCCAGCTCACACCCGGGACAGTACCAAGAGACCCAGTACTTC
>TRBJ1-1|TRBV6-5|few|NA
CASSYSDRGNTEAFF
TGTGCCAGCAGTTACTCGGACAGAGGGAACACTGAAGCTTTCTTT
>TRBJ2-1|TRBV6-1|NA|TRBD1
CASSEAVQGVYNEQFF
TGTGCCAGCAGTGAAGCGGTACAGGGGGTTTACAATGAGCAGTTCTTC
>TRBJ2-7|TRBV15|many|NA
CATSPRPRTLASYEQYF
TGTGCCACCAGCCCCCGTCCCCGGACGCTCGCCTCCTACGAGCAGTACTTC
>TRBJ2-1|TRBV6-2/TRBV6-3|many|NA
CASSLEAIPPYNEQFF
TGTGCCAGCAGTCTCGAGGCGATTCCGCCCTACAATGAGCAGTTCTTC
>TRBJ2-7|TRBV6-2/TRBV6-3|many|NA
CASSYAEVQVEQYF
TGTGCCAGCAGTTATGCAGAGGTCCAGGTCGAGCAGTACTTC
>TRBJ2-3|TRBV9|many|NA
CASSVGAGDTQYF
TGTGCCAGCAGCGTAGGAGCGGGCGATACGCAGTATTTT
>TRBJ2-2|TRBV4-1|many|TRBD2
CASGASSSGGDTGELFF
TGCGCCAGCGGAGCCTCTTCTAGCGGGGGGGACACCGGGGAGCTGTTTTTT
>TRBJ2-3|TRBV6-5|many|NA
CASSEPGSQADTQYF
TGTGCCAGCAGTGAACCAGGGAGCCAGGCCGATACGCAGTATTTT
>TRBJ2-7|TRBV11-3|NA|NA
CASSQGTARGGLGEQYF
TGTGCCAGCAGCCAAGGGACAGCGAGGGGAGGGTTGGGGGAGCAGTACTTC
>TRBJ2-5|TRBV12-3/TRBV12-4|NA|NA
CASSFPGTNFQETQYF
TGTGCCAGCAGTTTCCCCGGGACAAATTTTCAAGAGACCCAGTACTTC
>TRBJ2-1|TRBV5-1|once|TRBD2
CASSLLAGNEQSF
TGCGCCAGCAGCTTGTTAGCGGGTAATGAGCAGTCCTTC
>TRBJ2-7|TRBV19|few|NA
CASSIVLGNPVYF
TGTGCCAGTAGTATAGTTTTGGGGAACCCGGTGTACTTC
>TRBJ2-2|TRBV7-6|many|TRBD2
CASSLGTSESRGLVF
TGTGCCAGCAGCTTAGGGACTAGCGAAAGCCGGGGATTGGTTTTT
>TRBJ2-3|TRBV12-3/TRBV12-4|many|NA
CASSLVVGGTDTQYF
TGTGCCAGCAGTTTAGTCGTAGGGGGAACAGATACGCAGTATTTT
>TRBJ2-1|TRBV11-1|NA|NA
CASSLASELPNYNEQFF
TGTGCCAGCAGCCTGGCTAGCGAATTGCCGAATTACAATGAGCAGTTCTTC
>TRBJ1-1|TRBV7-6|NA|NA
CASSHTGTEYTEAFF
TGTGCCAGCAGCCATACCGGGACTGAGTACACTGAAGCTTTCTTT
>TRBJ2-7|TRBV11-2|few|TRBD2
CASRTSGRYEQYF
TGTGCCAGCAGAACTAGCGGGAGGTACGAGCAGTACTTC
>TRBJ2-7|TRBV4-3|few|NA
CASSQELGRSYEQYF
TGCGCCAGCAGCCAAGAACTGGGCAGGTCCTACGAGCAGTACTTC
>TRBJ2-3|TRBV13|many|NA
CASSTVRVEQYF
TGTGCCAGCAGCACCGTTAGGGTCGAGCAGTATTTT
>TRBJ2-7|TRBV20-1|many|NA
CSATSRDEVIDEQYF
TGCAGTGCTACCTCGCGTGATGAGGTGATCGACGAGCAGTACTTC